This T cell receptor (beta chain) was observed in a study of blood T cell repertoires in COVID-19. Study information: The cDNA or gDNA used as material had been derived from T cells, B-cell-depleted T cells, or PBMCs.

This clone was found a few times. Trimming removed 5 bases at V and 1 base at J, with 13 bases between. The CDR3 is 15 residues long. In germline, CDR1 is KGHDR, CDR2 SFDVKD. Sequenced by immunoSEQ multiplex PCR; TCRdb stores in-frame clones only, minus some. The sample consists of 150,000 to 200,000 clones, roughly nine tenths of them appearing once. The receptor was isolated from a man between 18 and 29 years old with acute or convalescent COVID-19. Sequencing used peripheral blood. The genes are TRBV24-1 and TRBJ1-1, with D possibly TRBD1 on 5 matching bases. The CDR3 region is CATSVDTHGNTEAFF. The CDR3 region has the DNA TGTGCCACCAGTGTGGACACCCACGGGAACACTGAAGCTTTCTTT.